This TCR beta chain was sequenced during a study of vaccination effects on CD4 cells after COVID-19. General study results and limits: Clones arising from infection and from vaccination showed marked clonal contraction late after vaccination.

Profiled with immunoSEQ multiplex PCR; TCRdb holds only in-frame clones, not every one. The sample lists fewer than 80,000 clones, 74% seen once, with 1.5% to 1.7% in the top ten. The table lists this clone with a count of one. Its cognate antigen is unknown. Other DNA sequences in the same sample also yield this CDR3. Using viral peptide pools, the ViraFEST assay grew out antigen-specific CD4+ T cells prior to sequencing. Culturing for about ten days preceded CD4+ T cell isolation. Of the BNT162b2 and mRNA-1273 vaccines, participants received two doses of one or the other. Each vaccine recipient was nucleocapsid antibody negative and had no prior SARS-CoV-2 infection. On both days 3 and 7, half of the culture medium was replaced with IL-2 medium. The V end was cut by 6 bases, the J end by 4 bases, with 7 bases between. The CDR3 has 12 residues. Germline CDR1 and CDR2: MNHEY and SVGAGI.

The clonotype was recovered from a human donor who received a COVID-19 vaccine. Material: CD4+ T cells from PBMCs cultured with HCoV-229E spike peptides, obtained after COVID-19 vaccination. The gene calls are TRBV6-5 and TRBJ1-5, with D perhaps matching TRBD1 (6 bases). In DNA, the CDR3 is TGTGCCAGCAGGACAGGTAATCAGCCCCAGCATTTT. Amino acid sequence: CASRTGNQPQHF.